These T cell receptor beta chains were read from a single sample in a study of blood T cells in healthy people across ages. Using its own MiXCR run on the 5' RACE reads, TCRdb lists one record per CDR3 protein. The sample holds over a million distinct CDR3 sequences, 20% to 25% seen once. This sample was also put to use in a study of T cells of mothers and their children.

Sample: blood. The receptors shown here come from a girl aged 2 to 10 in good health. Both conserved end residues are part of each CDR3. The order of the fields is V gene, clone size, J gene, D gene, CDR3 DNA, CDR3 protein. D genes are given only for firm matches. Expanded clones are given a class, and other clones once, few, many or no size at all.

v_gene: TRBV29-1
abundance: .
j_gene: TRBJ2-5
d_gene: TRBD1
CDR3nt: TGCAGCGTGGACAGGGGCATCCCCCAAGAGACCCAGTACTTC
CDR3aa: CSVDRGIPQETQYF

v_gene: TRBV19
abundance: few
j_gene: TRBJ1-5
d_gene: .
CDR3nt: TGTGCCAGTAGTATAGATTCAACGCAGCCCCAGCATTTT
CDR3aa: CASSIDSTQPQHF

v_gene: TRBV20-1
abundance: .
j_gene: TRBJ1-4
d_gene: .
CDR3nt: TGCAGTGCTAGAGTTAGGGGTGGTGAAAAACTGTTTTTT
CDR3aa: CSARVRGGEKLFF

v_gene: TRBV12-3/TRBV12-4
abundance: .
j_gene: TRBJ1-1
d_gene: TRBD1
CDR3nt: TGTGCCAGCCGGGACAGGGTGGAAACTGAAGCTTTCTTT
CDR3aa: CASRDRVETEAFF

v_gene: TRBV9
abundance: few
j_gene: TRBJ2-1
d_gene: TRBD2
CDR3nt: TGTGCCAGCAGCGACGGGGGGGCCTATTACAATGAGCAGTTCTTC
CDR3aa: CASSDGGAYYNEQFF

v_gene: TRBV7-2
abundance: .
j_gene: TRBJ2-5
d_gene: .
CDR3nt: TGTGCCAGCAGCTTACCCGGGACGGCGGGCCAAGAGACCCAGTACTTC
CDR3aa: CASSLPGTAGQETQYF

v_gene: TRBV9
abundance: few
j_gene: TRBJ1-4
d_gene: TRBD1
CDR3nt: TGTGCCAGCAGCGTACAACCGGGACAGGGAAATGAAAAACTGTTTTTT
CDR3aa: CASSVQPGQGNEKLFF

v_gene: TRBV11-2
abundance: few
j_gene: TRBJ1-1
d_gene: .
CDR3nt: TGTGCCAGCAGCTTAGGGATTATGGGGACGGGCACTGAAGCTTTCTTT
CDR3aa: CASSLGIMGTGTEAFF

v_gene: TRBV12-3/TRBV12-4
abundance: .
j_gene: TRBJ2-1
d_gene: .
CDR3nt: TGTGCCAGCAGTTCCGACTGGGTTGATGAGCAGTTCTTC
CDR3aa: CASSSDWVDEQFF

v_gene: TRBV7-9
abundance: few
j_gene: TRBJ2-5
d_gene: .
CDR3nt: TGTGCCAGCAGTTTAGGAAGTTCCCAGTACTTC
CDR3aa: CASSLGSSQYF

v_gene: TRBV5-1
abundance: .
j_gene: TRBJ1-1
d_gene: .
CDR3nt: TGCGCCAGCAGCTCGCCTGGACCGAACACTGAAGCTTTCTTT
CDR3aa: CASSSPGPNTEAFF

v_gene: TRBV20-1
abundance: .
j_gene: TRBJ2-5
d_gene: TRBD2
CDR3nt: TGCAGTGCTGAGGGACTAGCGGAAGAGACCCAGTACTTC
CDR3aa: CSAEGLAEETQYF

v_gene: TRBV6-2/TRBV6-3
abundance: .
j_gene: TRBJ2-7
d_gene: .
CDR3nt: TGTGCCAGCAGTTACCGGAATGTGGGGGGGACAAGCTCCTACGAGCAGTACTTC
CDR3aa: CASSYRNVGGTSSYEQYF

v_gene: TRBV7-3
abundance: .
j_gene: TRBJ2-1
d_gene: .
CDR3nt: TGTGCCAGCAGCCCGGCAGGGGTTGGTGAGCAGCTCTTC
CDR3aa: CASSPAGVGEQLF